The clone carrying this T cell receptor (beta chain) occurred many times. This sample was included in a study of T cells in Graves' hyperthyroidism and ophthalmopathy. Study information: Sampling of peripheral blood happened at initial diagnosis, prior to any treatment.

Germline lookup yields CDR1 SEHNR and CDR2 FQNEAQ (reference sequence). Trimming pared 1 base from V and 2 bases from J, leaving 8 bases between. This CDR3 is built from 15 residues. The TCR beta CDR3 regions underwent amplification using RNA transcripts as the source. First-round RT-PCR targeting the TCR CDR3 was performed with the HTBI primer set. TCRdb reprocessed the multiplex PCR reads via MiXCR and lists one record per CDR3 protein. The table shows roughly 400,000 distinct CDR3 sequences, with more than 13% occurring only once. V is TRBV7-9 and J is TRBJ2-2; D ambiguous. Source material: blood. The receptor comes from a middle-aged man with Graves' ophthalmopathy. CDR3 amino acids: CASSLGGSNTGELFF. The CDR3, as DNA: TGTGCCAGCAGCTTAGGAGGTTCCAACACCGGGGAGCTGTTTTTT.